The 11 T cell receptor beta chains given below trace back to one sample, sequenced in a study of PD-1 blockade in classical Hodgkin lymphoma. Every patient relapsed after autologous stem cell transplantation, and brentuximab vedotin exposure varied. Here immunoSEQ multiplex PCR was the method, and the copy in TCRdb shows in-frame clones only, minus some. Of 21,000 or so clones in the sample, about three quarters were seen once. The source was peripheral blood mononuclear cells (PBMCs), collected before the second cycle of nivolumab. These receptor sequences come from a human donor with classical Hodgkin lymphoma.

The chain employs TRBV5-1 and TRBJ1-3; the D is unclear. V gave up 3 bases and J gave up 1 base, with 11 bases separating them. CDR1 and CDR2 (germline): SGHRS, YFSETQ. The CDR3 is 15 residues long. Written as DNA, the CDR3 is TGCGCCAGCAGCTATCAGCGGGGATCTGGAAACACCATATATTTT. Translating it yields CASSYQRGSGNTIYF.

The CDR3 sequence: CASSPGRNEQFF. The CDR3 DNA follows: TGTGCCAGCTCACCAGGCAGGAATGAGCAGTTCTTC. This rearrangement joins TRBV18 to TRBJ2-1; unclear D gene. The germline gives CDR1 KGHSH, CDR2 LQKENI. This CDR3 is built from 12 residues. Trimming stripped 2 bases from V and 7 bases from J, with 6 bases between.

The V and J genes are TRBV6-1 and TRBJ2-5; no clear D gene. Germline CDR1 reads MNHNS; CDR2 reads SASEGT. The CDR3 contains 13 residues. V lost 6 bases, J lost 1 base, and 9 bases lay in between. The CDR3 nucleotides read TGTGCCAGCAGCCTACCCAGCCAAGAGACCCAGTACTTC. Residues: CASSLPSQETQYF.

This chain links TRBV6-5 with TRBJ1-6; 7 nucleotides align to TRBD1. V was clipped by 0 bases and J by 7 bases; unmatched bases: 3. Germline V gene lookup returns CDR1 MNHEY and CDR2 SVGAGI. CDR3 length equals 15 residues. CDR3 nucleotide sequence: TGTGCCAGCAGTTACTCGGACAGGAGAAATTCACCCCTCCACTTT. It translates to CASSYSDRRNSPLHF.

J is TRBJ2-1 and V is TRBV7-8; 11 bases are a match to TRBD2. In germline, CDR1 is SGHVS, CDR2 FQNEAQ. J was trimmed by 2 bases and V by 3 bases; bases with no gene match: 6. CDR3 size: 17 residues. CDR3 bases: TGTGCCAGCAGCTTCGCAGGGACTAGCGGAACCTACAATGAGCAGTTCTTC. The encoded protein is CASSFAGTSGTYNEQFF. Based on the CDR3 plus reference TRBV7-8 and TRBJ2-1, the full variable domain is GAGVSQSPRYKVAKRGQDVALRCDPISGHVSLFWYQQALGQGPEFLTYFQNEAQLDKSGLPSDRFFAERPEGSVSTLKIQRTQQEDSAVYLCASSFAGTSGTYNEQFFGPGTRLTVL.

The genes are TRBV7-6 and TRBJ2-1, with D perhaps matching TRBD2 (6 bases). V lost 4 bases to trimming and J lost 10 bases, with 14 bases between them. Germline CDR1 reads SGHVS; CDR2 reads FNYEAQ. This CDR3 contains 13 residues. CDR3 sequence (DNA): TGTGCCAGCAGCTCAAGCGGGTCCGGCGAGCAGTTCTTC. Translating gives CASSSSGSGEQFF. Full variable domain (rest looked up from reference TRBV7-6 and TRBJ2-1): GAGVSQSPRYKVTKRGQDVALRCDPISGHVSLYWYRQALGQGPEFLTYFNYEAQQDKSGLPNDRFSAERPEGSISTLTIQRTEQRDSAMYRCASSSSGSGEQFFGPGTRLTVL.

This chain connects TRBV30 to TRBJ2-1; perhaps TRBD1 as D (5 bases). The germline V and J ends were trimmed by 4 bases and 5 bases, with 12 bases remaining between them. The CDR3 is made up of 13 amino acids. Germline CDR1 and CDR2: GTSNPN and SVGIG (reference sequence). Written as DNA, the CDR3 is TGTGCCTGGAACAAGGGGTCGAACAATGAGCAGTTCTTC. It specifies CAWNKGSNNEQFF.

This rearrangement joins TRBV14 to TRBJ1-3; TRBD1 is a possible D gene (6 bases). In germline, CDR1 is SGHDN, CDR2 FVKESK. This CDR3 region has 16 residues. The ends were cut back, 0 bases at V and 4 bases at J, with 13 bases in the middle. For the CDR3, the DNA is TGTGCCAGCAGCCAAGATCGTGGGACATTGGGAAACACCATATATTTT. The encoded protein is CASSQDRGTLGNTIYF.

The CDR3 nucleotides read TGTGCCAGCTCGCTAGAGGGGTTCTATAATTCACCCCTCCACTTT. The encoded protein is CASSLEGFYNSPLHF. The chain joins TRBV18 to TRBJ1-6; D perhaps matches TRBD1 (5 bases). This CDR3 spans 15 amino acids. Germline V gene sequence: CDR1 KGHSH, CDR2 LQKENI. V was pared by 6 bases and J by 3 bases, with 12 bases between.

This clone has a handful of counts. This rearrangement joins TRBV27 to TRBJ1-1, with 11 bases aligning to TRBD1. CDR1 and CDR2 from the germline V gene are MNHEY and SMNVEV (reference sequence). Germline trimming cut 8 bases from V and 1 base from J; bases unmatched to any gene: 3. CDR3 length: 14 amino acids. CDR3 loop: CASLGTGGNTEAFF. The CDR3 DNA follows: TGTGCCAGCCTAGGGACAGGGGGGAACACTGAAGCTTTCTTT.

The chain uses TRBV14 and TRBJ2-1; the D is unclear. The V end was cut by 1 base, the J end by 0 bases, with 10 bases between. This CDR3 region has 16 residues. Germline V gene data show CDR1 as SGHDN and CDR2 as FVKESK. This CDR3 is CASSQGPASSYNEQFF. DNA of the CDR3: TGTGCCAGCAGCCAAGGGCCAGCCAGCTCCTACAATGAGCAGTTCTTC.